The rows below give T cell receptor beta chains drawn from one sample of a study of T cells in localized non-small cell lung cancer. The table came from immunoSEQ multiplex PCR; TCRdb's copy has only in-frame clones and leaves some out. This sample has approximately 2,500 clones, with over 20% found just once. The sequenced sample was normal lung tissue next to the tumor, obtained before any cancer treatment. These receptors were taken from a man aged 35-69 years with stage I squamous cell lung carcinoma. Each CDR3 is given with its conserved first and last residue. A D gene is named only where the DNA matches it firmly. Clone size, where shown, is once, few, many, or a class for clones that have expanded.

. | TRBJ2-7 | TRBV6-8 | TRBD1 | TGTGCCAGCAGTCGAGGGACAGGGGTCGAGCAGTACTTC | CASSRGTGVEQYF
. | TRBJ2-1 | TRBV5-1 | . | TGCGCCAGCAGCAATCTACTAAGCTCCAATGAGCAGTTCTTC | CASSNLLSSNEQFF
. | TRBJ1-1 | TRBV28 | TRBD1 | TGTGCCAGCAGTTCCCGGGGACAGAGAGAAGCTTTCTTT | CASSSRGQREAFF
few | TRBJ2-4 | TRBV10-2 | TRBD2 | TGCGCCAGCAGTGATTCCGGGACTAGCAACATTCAGTACTTC | CASSDSGTSNIQYF
few | TRBJ1-5 | TRBV11-3 | . | TGTGCCAGCAGCTATTTGCGTTGGGTAAGCAATCAGCCCCAGCATTTT | CASSYLRWVSNQPQHF
few | TRBJ1-5 | TRBV6-8 | . | TGTGCCAGCAGTCCCACAGGGAAAACAGGACAGCCCCAGCATTTT | CASSPTGKTGQPQHF
few | TRBJ1-3 | TRBV28 | TRBD1 | TGTGCCAGCAGCCCTCCCGCCGGGGACAGGGGTAACACCATATATTTT | CASSPPAGDRGNTIYF
large | TRBJ2-5 | TRBV6-8 | TRBD2 | TGTGCCAGCAGTCCAGGCGGGAGAATCGAGACCCAGTACTTC | CASSPGGRIETQYF
few | TRBJ2-1 | TRBV6-8 | . | TGTGCCAGCAGACCGACTACTCCCGTCCTAAATGAGCAGTTCTTC | CASRPTTPVLNEQFF
medium-sized | TRBJ2-5 | TRBV6-8 | TRBD1 | TGTGCCAGCGGGCAGGGGGCGCGACAAGAGACCCAGTACTTC | CASGQGARQETQYF
. | TRBJ2-2 | TRBV18 | TRBD2 | TGTGCCAGCTCACCAGTCTTTGCTAGCGGGAGCGCCGGGGAGCTGTTTTTT | CASSPVFASGSAGELFF
once | TRBJ2-1 | TRBV29-1 | TRBD1 | TGCAGCGTTGAAGGTAGGCCAGGGGGCCGGAATGAGCAGTTCTTC | CSVEGRPGGRNEQFF
medium-sized | TRBJ2-1 | TRBV6-8 | TRBD2 | TGTGCCAGCAGCTTTCTAGCGGGGGGCTACAATGAGCAGTTCTTC | CASSFLAGGYNEQFF